This T cell receptor beta chain derives from a study of blood T cell repertoires in COVID-19. Background on the study: COVID-19 samples, acute and convalescent, were from the United States, Italy and Spain. T cells, B-cell-depleted T cells, or PBMCs supplied cDNA or gDNA.

Seattle patients were enrolled during active infection and followed longitudinally. Per the study methods: From reference gene primer amplification, estimates of nucleated cell counts were derived. The protocol was immunoSEQ multiplex PCR, while the TCRdb copy is restricted to in-frame clones and leaves out a portion. V and J calls and clone size are as listed in that table; D and trimming were resolved from the DNA. The sample carries some 150,000 clones, around 79% recorded once. The sample taken for sequencing was peripheral blood. This receptor was identified in a woman aged 65 to 85 with COVID-19, enrolled during active disease.

This CDR3 is CATRTETNTEAFF. The CDR3, as DNA: TGTGCCACCCGGACAGAAACGAACACTGAAGCTTTCTTT. V and J are TRBV24-1 and TRBJ1-1; TRBD1 is a possible D gene (6 bases). The CDR3 totals 13 residues. Trimming removed 9 bases from V and 1 base from J, with 11 bases in between. Per germline, CDR1 KGHDR and CDR2 SFDVKD.